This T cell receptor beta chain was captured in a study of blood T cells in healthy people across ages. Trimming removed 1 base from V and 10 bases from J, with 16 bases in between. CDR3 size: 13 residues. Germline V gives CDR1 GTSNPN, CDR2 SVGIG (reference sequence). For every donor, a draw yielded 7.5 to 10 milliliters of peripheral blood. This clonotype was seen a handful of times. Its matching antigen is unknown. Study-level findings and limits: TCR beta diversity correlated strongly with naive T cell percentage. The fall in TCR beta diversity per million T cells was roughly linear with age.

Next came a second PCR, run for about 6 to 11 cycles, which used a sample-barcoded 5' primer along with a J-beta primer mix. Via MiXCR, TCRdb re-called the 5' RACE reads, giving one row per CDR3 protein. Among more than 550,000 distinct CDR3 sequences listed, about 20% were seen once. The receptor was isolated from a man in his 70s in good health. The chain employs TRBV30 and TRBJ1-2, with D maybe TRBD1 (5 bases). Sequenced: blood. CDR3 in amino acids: CAWSATESDDYTF. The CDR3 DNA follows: TGTGCCTGGAGTGCGACAGAATCCGATGACTACACCTTC.